Described below is a single T cell receptor beta chain sequence and its context. The antigen is not known. The germline V gene encodes CDR1 SGHRS and CDR2 YFSETQ. Trimming removed 0 bases at V and 0 bases at J, with 13 bases between. The CDR3 has 16 residues. This specimen belongs to a study of CD8+ T cells in alopecia areata. Notes on the study in general: Clonality exceeded that of normal scalp in lesional scalp, most notably in alopecia totalis/universalis.

Isolated RNA was reverse transcribed into cDNA used as the sequencing template. The protocol was immunoSEQ multiplex PCR, while the TCRdb copy is restricted to in-frame clones and leaves out a portion. The repertoire consists of about 20,000 clones, with around 62% occurring once and the leading ten covering 6.1%. From alopecia areata patients, lesional scalp punch biopsies and peripheral blood were collected. This receptor was taken from a human donor with alopecia areata. This material consisted of skin, taken at week 0. The gene calls are TRBV5-1 and TRBJ2-7, with a possible D match to TRBD1 (5 bases). The CDR3 nucleotides read TGCGCCAGCAGCTTGGGTGCAGGGAAATTCTCCTACGAGCAGTACTTC. Protein sequence: CASSLGAGKFSYEQYF.